This is a list of T cell receptor beta chains from one sample in a study of T cell responses to AZD1222 COVID-19 vaccine. The assay was immunoSEQ multiplex PCR, and TCRdb's table has in-frame clones only and misses some. The sample lists 90,000 to 120,000 clones; approximately 86% were seen once. Specimen: peripheral blood, collected 28 days after the second dose of the MenACWY control vaccine. The receptors originated from an adult who received the MenACWY meningococcal vaccine as a control. CDR3s include the opening cysteine and the closing phenylalanine or tryptophan. Each record gives: CDR3 length, D gene, V gene, clone size, J gene, CDR3 DNA, CDR3 protein. D genes are given only for firm matches. Size is stated for part of the rows, as once, few or many counts, or as a class when the clone is expanded.

>15|-|TRBV7-2|-|TRBJ2-1
TGTGCCAGCAGTCCTACTAGGGGCTCCTACAATGAGCAGTTCTTC
CASSPTRGSYNEQFF
>16|-|TRBV3-1/TRBV3-2|-|TRBJ1-1
TGTGCCAGCAGCCCAGCTGGGGAGAGGATTGTCCAAGAAGCTTTCTTT
CASSPAGERIVQEAFF
>13|-|TRBV10-2|-|TRBJ2-7
TGCGCCAGCAGGGGGGCGGATAGATACGAGCAGTACTTC
CASRGADRYEQYF
>14|TRBD2|TRBV28|-|TRBJ2-5
TGTGCCAGCAAAAGCGGGGGGGCCGGTGAGACCCAGTACTTC
CASKSGGAGETQYF
>14|-|TRBV7-9|-|TRBJ1-4
TGTGCCAGCAGCTTATCAGGATCCCATTCGGAACTGTTTTTT
CASSLSGSHSELFF
>13|-|TRBV7-9|-|TRBJ2-5
TGTGCCAGCAGCTTAGTAGGTAGCGAGACCCAGTACTTC
CASSLVGSETQYF
>16|TRBD2|TRBV11-3|-|TRBJ2-3
TGTGCCAGCAGCATGACACGGGGAGGGATAGGAGATACGCAGTATTTT
CASSMTRGGIGDTQYF
>12|-|TRBV18|-|TRBJ1-2
TGTGCCAGCTCGGCAGATGACTATGGCTACACCTTC
CASSADDYGYTF
>14|-|TRBV18|once|TRBJ1-6
TGTGCCAGCTCACCGGAACAGCTTAATTCACCCCTCCACTTT
CASSPEQLNSPLHF
>16|-|TRBV15|-|TRBJ1-4
TGTGCCACCAGCCCCCCTCAGGGACCCACTAATGAAAAACTGTTTTTT
CATSPPQGPTNEKLFF
>16|TRBD2|TRBV9|-|TRBJ2-7
TGTGCCAGCAGCCCCCAGACCCTAGCGGGGAGGGACGAGCAGTACTTC
CASSPQTLAGRDEQYF
>12|-|TRBV30|-|TRBJ2-1
TGTGCCTGGAGTCGACAGGTCAATGAGCAGTTCTTC
CAWSRQVNEQFF
>16|-|TRBV27|-|TRBJ1-2
TGTGCCAGCAGTTTATATCGAGAAGTATCGCGACAGTCCTACACCTTC
CASSLYREVSRQSYTF
>14|-|TRBV19|-|TRBJ2-7
TGTGCCAGTTCTCAGGGGTTTGCCTCCTACGAGCAGTACTTC
CASSQGFASYEQYF
>15|-|TRBV4-3|-|TRBJ1-1
TGCGCCAGCAGCCAGATGACAGGCCTGAACACTGAAGCTTTCTTT
CASSQMTGLNTEAFF
>15|-|TRBV7-8|-|TRBJ1-6
TGTGCCAGCAGCTTGGGGAGCTCCTATAATTCACCCCTCCACTTT
CASSLGSSYNSPLHF
>14|TRBD2|TRBV3-1/TRBV3-2|-|TRBJ2-5
TGTGCCAGCAGCTCGGGAGGGGCTGGGGAGACCCAGTACTTC
CASSSGGAGETQYF
>12|-|TRBV28|once|TRBJ1-1
TGTGCCAGCAGTCGAGGGTGGACTGAAGCTTTCTTT
CASSRGWTEAFF
>13|-|TRBV7-9|-|TRBJ2-1
TGTGCCAGCAGCTTAGGGACAAACAATGAGCAGTTCTTC
CASSLGTNNEQFF
>16|TRBD2|TRBV10-2|-|TRBJ2-2
TGCGCCAGCACCGGACTAGCGGGGGCGGGAACCGGGGAGCTGTTTTTT
CASTGLAGAGTGELFF
>15|-|TRBV3-1/TRBV3-2|-|TRBJ1-4
TGTGCCAGCAGCCAAGGGAGGACACATAATGAAAAACTGTTTTTT
CASSQGRTHNEKLFF
>14|TRBD1|TRBV10-3|-|TRBJ1-2
TGTGCCATCAGGCTGCAGGGGGGCGACTATGGCTACACCTTC
CAIRLQGGDYGYTF
>17|-|TRBV6-2/TRBV6-3|-|TRBJ2-7
TGTGCCAGCAGTTACTACGTCCCCAGGCCCTCCGCCTACGAGCAGTACTTC
CASSYYVPRPSAYEQYF
>13|-|TRBV7-6|-|TRBJ2-7
TGTGCCAGCAGCTCCAGGGAGATCTACGAGCAGTACTTC
CASSSREIYEQYF
>16|-|TRBV2|once|TRBJ1-6
TGTGCCAGCACCCCACCGTCCGGGGCGAATAATTCACCCCTCCACTTT
CASTPPSGANNSPLHF
>15|TRBD1|TRBV6-2/TRBV6-3|-|TRBJ1-2
TGTGCCAGCAGTCAGGGACAGGGGAGTAACTATGGCTACACCTTC
CASSQGQGSNYGYTF